The 32 T cell receptor beta chains below come from one sample, sequenced in a study of CD8+ T cells in alopecia areata. Treatment of the sample: oral pan-JAK inhibitor, 5-10 mg twice daily. RNA, once extracted, was reverse transcribed into cDNA for use as the sequencing template. The data were produced by immunoSEQ multiplex PCR, yet TCRdb's version contains in-frame clones alone and is incomplete. The sample has 100,000 or so clones, 50% to 60% seen once. The material was CD8+ T cells sorted from blood, obtained at approximately week 60, from a patient treated with tofacitinib. The source of these receptors is a human donor with alopecia areata.

The chain employs TRBV15 and TRBJ2-1, with 8 bases identical to TRBD2. J was trimmed by 2 bases and V by 8 bases; bases with no gene match: 8. From germline, CDR1 is LNHNV and CDR2 YYDKDF (reference sequence). The CDR3 has 15 amino acids. CDR3 DNA: TGTGCCACCTCCGAGAGTAGCGGGGCCTACAATGAGCAGTTCTTC. Amino acids: CATSESSGAYNEQFF.

The J gene is TRBJ1-1, the V gene TRBV7-6, with D tentatively TRBD1 (5 bases). Germline CDR1 reads SGHVS; CDR2 reads FNYEAQ. The V end lost 2 bases, the J end lost 6 bases, and 13 bases lay between the germline ends. The CDR3 covers 14 residues. CDR3 coding DNA: TGTGCCAGCAGCTTAAATAGGGGCAACCCTGAAGCTTTCTTT. It yields the protein CASSLNRGNPEAFF.

The chain is built from TRBV5-1 and TRBJ2-7, with D perhaps TRBD1 (6 bases). V lost 0 bases to trimming and J lost 6 bases, with 7 bases between them. The CDR3 extends over 12 amino acids. CDR1 and CDR2 (germline): SGHRS, YFSETQ. CDR3 DNA sequence: TGCGCCAGCAGCTTGGACAGGGTCGAGCAGTACTTC. Translating it yields CASSLDRVEQYF.

The V gene is TRBV7-9, the J gene TRBJ2-5, with D perhaps TRBD2 (6 bases). The CDR3 spans 19 residues. Germline V gene lookup returns CDR1 SEHNR and CDR2 FQNEAQ (reference sequence). V dropped 3 bases and J dropped 0 bases, with 23 bases sitting between them. CDR3 nucleotides: TGTGCCAGCAGCTTTGTCCCTAGCGTTACCCCCGAGTACCAAGAGACCCAGTACTTC. Amino acids: CASSFVPSVTPEYQETQYF.

The V call is TRBV14, the J call TRBJ1-1; D is unclear. There are 13 residues in the CDR3. V gave up 2 bases and J gave up 5 bases, with 9 bases separating them. Germline V gene data show CDR1 as SGHDN and CDR2 as FVKESK. The CDR3 coding sequence is TGTGCCAGCAGCCAATACAAATCGACTGAAGCTTTCTTT. Protein: CASSQYKSTEAFF.

This clone was seen a handful of times. The J gene is TRBJ2-3, the V gene TRBV6-5; 8 bases match TRBD2. The CDR3 is 15 amino acids. Looked up from germline, CDR1 is MNHEY and CDR2 is SVGAGI. The V gene end was trimmed by 7 bases and the J gene end by 0 bases; junction bases not matched to a gene: 6. CDR3 sequence (DNA): TGTGCCAGCACTGAGCGGGGGTACAGCACAGATACGCAGTATTTT. Translation gives CASTERGYSTDTQYF.

This clone has just one count. The rearrangement links TRBV9 to TRBJ1-5; a possible D gene is TRBD1 (6 bases). The CDR3 loop spans 14 amino acids. Germline V gene sequence: CDR1 SGDLS, CDR2 YYNGEE. Deletions cut 4 bases from V and 6 bases from J, with 14 bases between. The CDR3 coding sequence is TGTGCCAGCAGCCAGGGCAGGGGTTTTCAGCCCCAGCATTTT. This codes for CASSQGRGFQPQHF.

The V call is TRBV7-9, the J call TRBJ1-5, with D possibly being TRBD1 (5 bases). The germline V and J ends were trimmed by 3 bases and 6 bases, with 12 bases remaining between them. Germline assignment: CDR1 SEHNR and CDR2 FQNEAQ (reference sequence). The CDR3 contains 14 residues. The CDR3 region is CASSFQGGGQPQHF. The CDR3 DNA follows: TGTGCCAGCAGCTTCCAGGGCGGAGGTCAGCCCCAGCATTTT.

This clone showed up just a few times. V and J are TRBV4-1 and TRBJ2-5, with D uncertain. Germline-derived CDR1 and CDR2 are MGHRA and YSYEKL. This CDR3 region has 12 residues. Trimming stripped 4 bases from V and 1 base from J, with 4 bases between. Written as DNA, the CDR3 is TGCGCCAGCAGCCTCACCCAAGAGACCCAGTACTTC. Its protein is CASSLTQETQYF.

The V gene is TRBV16, the J gene TRBJ1-6; a possible D gene is TRBD1 (5 bases). V lost 2 bases and J 6 bases, leaving 17 bases between the germline ends. This CDR3 spans 17 amino acids. The V gene's germline CDR1 is KGHSY and CDR2 FQNENV. DNA of the CDR3: TGTGCCAGCAGCCAAACGCTACCGGGGCCAATTAATTCACCCCTCCACTTT. Its protein product is CASSQTLPGPINSPLHF.

This sequence joins TRBV7-6 and TRBJ2-6, with D perhaps given as TRBD1 or TRBD2 (5 bases each). The length of the CDR3 is 19 residues. Germline values: CDR1 SGHVS, CDR2 FNYEAQ. The V end was cut by 1 base, the J end by 0 bases, with 16 bases between. CDR3: CASSLGPGRGSSGANVLTF. As DNA, the CDR3 is TGTGCCAGCAGCTTAGGTCCGGGACGGGGATCCTCTGGGGCCAACGTCCTGACTTTC.

This clone has more than one count but fewer than ten. This sequence joins TRBV29-1 and TRBJ2-1, with D perhaps matching TRBD2 (5 bases). The CDR3 runs to 14 residues. V was shortened by 6 bases and J by 6 bases, with 18 bases between the two germline ends. Germline V gene data show CDR1 as SQVTM and CDR2 as ANQGSEA. CDR3 sequence (DNA): TGCAGCGTACCGGACTGGCCTTCGGTCAATGAGCAGTTCTTC. This encodes CSVPDWPSVNEQFF.

In this sample, this clone turned up a few times. The chain joins TRBV23-1 to TRBJ1-4; 9 bases align to TRBD1. TRBV23-1 qualifies as an ORF whose function is uncertain. V lost 2 bases and J lost 8; bases outside the gene matches: 9. The CDR3 totals 16 residues. The CDR3, as DNA: TGCGCCAGCAGTCAACGTCTACAGGGGGCGCGGGAAAAACTGTTTTTT. Its translation is CASSQRLQGAREKLFF.

This clone was found a few times. The chain carries TRBV30 and TRBJ2-1; D unclear. Germline V gives CDR1 GTSNPN, CDR2 SVGIG (reference sequence). With 0 bases removed from V and 6 bases from J, the gap between germline ends came to 6 bases. The CDR3 totals 12 residues. CDR3 coding DNA: TGTGCCTGGAGTGTTGGCTTCAATGAGCAGTTCTTC. It specifies CAWSVGFNEQFF.

The chain employs TRBV6-5 and TRBJ1-1, with a possible D match to TRBD1 (6 bases). The CDR3 has 13 amino acids. V lost 6 bases and J 3 bases, leaving 11 bases between the germline ends. The germline CDR1 and CDR2 sequences are MNHEY and SVGAGI. The CDR3, as DNA: TGTGCCAGCAGGTATACAGGGTACACTGAAGCTTTCTTT. Protein: CASRYTGYTEAFF.

This chain links TRBV9 with TRBJ1-6; D not resolved. The V gene lost 3 bases and the J gene lost 2 bases, with 12 bases spanning the gap. The CDR3 has 16 amino acids. Looked up from germline, CDR1 is SGDLS and CDR2 is YYNGEE. The CDR3 protein is CASSETPVPYNSPLHF. The CDR3 coding sequence is TGTGCCAGCAGCGAGACACCGGTCCCCTATAATTCACCCCTCCACTTT.

The V call is TRBV6-5, the J call TRBJ2-1, with 11 bases lining up with TRBD2. CDR3 length equals 14 residues. J lost 8 bases, V lost 5 bases, and 5 bases had no gene match. CDR1 and CDR2 from the germline V gene are MNHEY and SVGAGI. The CDR3 coding sequence is TGTGCCAGCAGTACGACTAGCGGGGTACATGAGCAGTTCTTC. Its protein product is CASSTTSGVHEQFF.

This clone was found a few times. The V gene is TRBV14, the J gene TRBJ2-7, with TRBD1 identical over 8 bases. The trim removed 1 base at V and 7 bases at J, leaving 9 bases unmatched. The CDR3 extends over 15 amino acids. Looked up from germline, CDR1 is SGHDN and CDR2 is FVKESK. DNA of the CDR3: TGTGCCAGCAGCCAAGTCGGACAGGGCCCGAGGGAGCAGTACTTC. Translated: CASSQVGQGPREQYF.

The rearrangement uses TRBV19 and TRBJ1-5; 7 bases map to TRBD1. The trim removed 5 bases at V and 0 bases at J, leaving 10 bases unmatched. Germline CDR1 LNHDA, CDR2 SQIVND (reference sequence). This CDR3 region has 17 residues. The CDR3 region is CASSVLRTGNSNQPQHF. The CDR3 region has the DNA TGTGCCAGTAGTGTCCTCAGGACAGGCAATAGCAATCAGCCCCAGCATTTT. The full variable domain, in which reference TRBV19 and TRBJ1-5 provide the parts outside the CDR3, is DGGITQSPKYLFRKEGQNVTLSCEQNLNHDAMYWYRQDPGQGLRLIYYSQIVNDFQKGDIAEGYSVSREKKESFPLTVTSAQKNPTAFYLCASSVLRTGNSNQPQHFGDGTRLSIL.

The rearrangement joins TRBV15 to TRBJ1-6, with 9 bases that match TRBD1. After removal of 7 bases from V and 9 bases from J, the junction contained 7 bases not matched to a gene. The CDR3 covers 14 residues. The germline V gene has CDR1 LNHNV and CDR2 YYDKDF (reference sequence). The CDR3 loop reads CATMGGTGSSPLHF. Here the CDR3 DNA reads TGTGCCACCATGGGCGGGACAGGGAGTTCACCCCTCCACTTT.

The rearrangement joins TRBV30 to TRBJ2-5; a weak D match, TRBD1 (6 bases). The DNA end lines up better with TRBJ2-7; the J call may be wrong. This CDR3 region has 11 residues. Per the germline V gene, CDR1 is GTSNPN and CDR2 is SVGIG (reference sequence). CDR3 amino acids: CAWRQGNEQYF. In DNA form, the CDR3 reads TGTGCCTGGAGACAGGGCAACGAGCAGTACTTC.

This clone was detected ten times or more. V and J are TRBV7-3 and TRBJ1-3; no firm D call. The CDR3 length is 15 residues. CDR1 is SGHTA, CDR2 FQGTGA, per germline. V dropped 1 base and J dropped 3 bases, with 10 bases sitting between them. CDR3 nucleotide sequence: TGTGCCAGCAGCTTAAACGGCGGATTTGGAAACACCATATATTTT. The encoded protein is CASSLNGGFGNTIYF.

The chain combines TRBV27 with TRBJ1-1, with 9 nucleotides matching TRBD1. V dropped 5 bases and J dropped 5; count of bases not matched to a gene: 3. CDR3 size: 13 residues. Germline lookup yields CDR1 MNHEY and CDR2 SMNVEV (reference sequence). The CDR3 bases are TGTGCCAGCAGTATCGACAGGGGGACTGAAGCTTTCTTT. This encodes CASSIDRGTEAFF.

The CDR3 DNA sequence: TGTGCCAGCAGCGAGACAGCCTACGAGCAGTACTTC. Translating it yields CASSETAYEQYF. The V gene is TRBV11-2, the J gene TRBJ2-7, with TRBD1 as a possible D gene (5 bases). CDR1 is SGHAT, CDR2 FQNNGV, per germline. The length of the CDR3 is 12 residues. V was cut by 5 bases and J by 2 bases, with 7 bases left in between.

The V and J genes are TRBV13 and TRBJ2-1; TRBD2 agrees at 8 bases. Germline-derived CDR1 and CDR2 are PRHDT and FYEKMQ (reference sequence). CDR3 length equals 14 residues. V shed 7 bases, J shed 7 bases, and the junction held 9 bases outside the gene matches. The CDR3 DNA follows: TGTGCCAGCAACAGCGGGGGCCGGAGGAATGAGCAGTTCTTC. Translation: CASNSGGRRNEQFF.

About this clone itself: Compared with germline, one end of the junction differs, possibly owing to a read error. This CDR3 is CASSPGVF. The CDR3 DNA is TGTGCCAGCAGCCCCGGGGTCTTC. The genes are TRBV11-2 and TRBJ2-1; possible D gene TRBD2, 5 bases. The CDR3 has 8 residues. The germline gives CDR1 SGHAT, CDR2 FQNNGV. Based on the CDR3 plus reference TRBV11-2 and TRBJ2-1, the full variable domain is EAGVAQSPRYKIIEKRQSVAFWCNPISGHATLYWYQQILGQGPKLLIQFQNNGVVDDSQLPKDRFSAERLKGVDSTLKIQPAKLEDSAVYLCASSPGVFGPGTRLTVL.

This chain joins TRBV27 and TRBJ2-4; TRBD1 matches 8 bases. CDR3 length equals 15 residues. CDR1 is MNHEY and CDR2 is SMNVEV in the germline V gene (reference sequence). Unmatched junction bases numbered 3, after V lost 5 bases and J lost 0 bases. For the CDR3, the DNA is TGTGCCAGCAGTGAACAGGGGGTAGCCAAAAACATTCAGTACTTC. Residues: CASSEQGVAKNIQYF.

This chain connects TRBV9 to TRBJ2-4, with a tentative D call TRBD2 (5 bases). In germline, CDR1 is SGDLS, CDR2 YYNGEE. CDR3 length equals 16 residues. With 0 bases removed from V and 7 bases from J, the gap between germline ends came to 17 bases. The CDR3: CASSVEGGGLGNIQYF. The DNA for the CDR3 is TGTGCCAGCAGCGTAGAAGGAGGCGGCCTCGGGAACATTCAGTACTTC.

The chain couples TRBV7-9 to TRBJ2-5, with D perhaps TRBD1 or TRBD2 (5 bases each). V gave up 5 bases and J gave up 3 bases, with 19 bases separating them. The CDR3 is 16 residues long. The germline CDR1 and CDR2 sequences are SEHNR and FQNEAQ (reference sequence). CDR3 nucleotide sequence: TGTGCCAGCAGCCCCCCAGGGTTCCGGGGCGAAGAGACCCAGTACTTC. Translated, it gives CASSPPGFRGEETQYF.

Of note for this clone: Other DNA sequences in this sample translate to the same CDR3. The rearrangement uses TRBV5-1 and TRBJ2-1; 9 bases fit TRBD2. The V and J ends lost 5 bases and 7 bases, in that order; junction bases with no gene match: 1. Per the germline V gene, CDR1 is SGHRS and CDR2 is YFSETQ. The CDR3 sequence is 12 residues long. CDR3: CASSLAGNEQFF. The CDR3 DNA follows: TGCGCCAGCAGTCTAGCGGGAAATGAGCAGTTCTTC.

The rearrangement uses TRBV15 and TRBJ2-1; 8 bases map to TRBD2. This CDR3 contains 15 residues. Trimming at V came to 2 bases and at J to 6 bases, leaving 6 bases not matched to a gene. The germline gives CDR1 LNHNV, CDR2 YYDKDF (reference sequence). CDR3 nucleotides: TGTGCCACCAGCAGACACGGGGGGGCCGTCAATGAGCAGTTCTTC. It yields the protein CATSRHGGAVNEQFF.

This clone was counted a few times. CDR3 DNA: TGCGCCAGCAGCTTAAGACAGGGCGACGGCTACACCTTC. This sequence encodes CASSLRQGDGYTF. The rearrangement links TRBV5-1 to TRBJ1-2, with 7 bases that match TRBD1. CDR1 is SGHRS and CDR2 is YFSETQ in the germline V gene. Trimming took 2 bases from V and 8 from J; bases not matched to a gene: 6. CDR3 length equals 13 residues. The entire variable domain, with the rest obtained from reference TRBV5-1 and TRBJ1-2, is as follows: KAGVTQTPRYLIKTRGQQVTLSCSPISGHRSVSWYQQTPGQGLQFLFEYFSETQRNKGNFPGRFSGRQFSNSRSEMNVSTLELGDSALYLCASSLRQGDGYTFGSGTRLTVV.